This entry lists 30 T cell receptor beta chains sequenced from one sample in a study of CD39 and CD103 CD8 tumor-infiltrating T cells. Repertoires were generated with immunoSEQ multiplex PCR, while TCRdb's copy carries only in-frame clones and drops some. The repertoire holds more than 15,000 clones, with around nine tenths as singletons. Source material: CD8+ T cells sorted from blood. Subset indicated: total memory CD8 T cells (CD45RA-CCR7+/-) from blood or uninvolved lymph node. The receptors were gathered from a human donor with head and neck squamous cell carcinoma.

This chain links TRBV14 with TRBJ2-1, with D maybe TRBD2 (5 bases). Germline CDR1 reads SGHDN; CDR2 reads FVKESK. This CDR3 spans 18 amino acids. The V gene lost 1 base and the J gene lost 2 bases, with 18 bases spanning the gap. CDR3 in DNA: TGTGCCAGCAGCCAAGTAGTTGTAGCGCGGCGGACCTACAATGAGCAGTTCTTC. As protein: CASSQVVVARRTYNEQFF.

The CDR3: CASSQDALWSPLHF. Written as DNA, the CDR3 is TGTGCCAGCAGCCAAGACGCACTCTGGTCACCCCTCCACTTT. The rearrangement joins TRBV14 to TRBJ1-6; D gene unclear. CDR3 length equals 14 residues. Germline CDR1 is SGHDN and CDR2 is FVKESK. V gave up 0 bases and J gave up 10 bases, with 10 bases separating them.

The chain has TRBV29-1 and TRBJ2-2; TRBD2 matches 10 bases. Germline V gene data show CDR1 as SQVTM and CDR2 as ANQGSEA. The CDR3 has 15 amino acids. V shed 0 bases and J 6 bases; nucleotides not matched to a gene: 4. This chain's CDR3 is CSVEDGAGGSGELFF. The CDR3 DNA reads TGCAGCGTTGAAGATGGAGCGGGGGGGTCCGGGGAGCTGTTTTTT.

This rearrangement joins TRBV4-2 to TRBJ2-7; TRBD1 might be the D (6 bases). In germline, CDR1 is LGHNA, CDR2 YNFKEQ. Trimming stripped 2 bases from V and 4 bases from J, with 15 bases between. The CDR3 is made up of 15 amino acids. CDR3 residues: CASSQNREWVYEQYF. CDR3 sequence (DNA): TGTGCCAGCAGCCAAAACAGGGAGTGGGTTTACGAGCAGTACTTC.

This rearrangement joins TRBV30 to TRBJ1-2, with D hard to call. V was pared by 0 bases and J by 5 bases, with 16 bases between. This CDR3 is built from 15 residues. Germline V lookup: CDR1 GTSNPN, CDR2 SVGIG (reference sequence). The CDR3 reads CAWSVSLTDVYGYTF. The CDR3 nucleotides read TGTGCCTGGAGTGTAAGTCTGACGGATGTTTATGGCTACACCTTC.

In its sample, this clone was seen once. The rearrangement uses TRBV4-1 and TRBJ1-4, with a weak D call TRBD1 (6 bases). The V gene lost 4 bases and the J gene lost 2 bases, with 11 bases spanning the gap. Germline V lookup: CDR1 MGHRA, CDR2 YSYEKL. The CDR3 totals 15 residues. CDR3 nucleotide sequence: TGCGCCAGCAGCCCAGGCACAGGGACTAATGAAAAACTGTTTTTT. Encoded protein: CASSPGTGTNEKLFF.

The chain is built from TRBV27 and TRBJ2-7; D gene ambiguous. From germline, CDR1 is MNHEY and CDR2 SMNVEV (reference sequence). Trimming pared 2 bases from V and 5 bases from J, leaving 4 bases between. The CDR3 is 11 amino acids. The CDR3 loop is CASSLGHEQYF. In DNA, the CDR3 is TGTGCCAGCAGTTTAGGTCACGAGCAGTACTTC.

The rearrangement uses TRBV5-6 and TRBJ1-1; D might be TRBD1 (6 bases). Germline loops: CDR1 SGHDT, CDR2 YYEEEE. The CDR3 has 14 residues. V was clipped by 0 bases and J by 2 bases, with 8 bases between them. The CDR3 DNA sequence: TGTGCCAGCAGCTTGGTGGGGGCAAACACTGAAGCTTTCTTT. Amino acid sequence: CASSLVGANTEAFF. The variable domain in full, completed from reference TRBV5-6 and TRBJ1-1, reads DAGVTQSPTHLIKTRGQQVTLRCSPKSGHDTVSWYQQALGQGPQFIFQYYEEEERQRGNFPDRFSGHQFPNYSSELNVNALLLGDSALYLCASSLVGANTEAFFGQGTRLTVV.

The chain is built from TRBV27 and TRBJ1-2; 7 bases map to TRBD1. V lost 0 bases and J lost 3; bases outside the gene matches: 4. Germline-derived CDR1 and CDR2 are MNHEY and SMNVEV (reference sequence). The CDR3 sequence is 15 residues long. CDR3 loop: CASSLSTGYDYGYTF. CDR3 coding DNA: TGTGCCAGCAGTTTATCGACAGGGTACGACTATGGCTACACCTTC.

The chain couples TRBV4-1 to TRBJ2-1; 7 nucleotides match TRBD1. Germline trimming cut 1 base from V and 6 bases from J; bases unmatched to any gene: 9. The CDR3 totals 16 residues. Germline V gives CDR1 MGHRA, CDR2 YSYEKL. CDR3 region: CASSQVTGSWANEQFF. CDR3 nucleotides: TGCGCCAGCAGCCAAGTGACAGGGAGCTGGGCCAATGAGCAGTTCTTC.

The chain combines TRBV15 with TRBJ1-3; tentative D call: TRBD1 (5 bases). From germline, CDR1 is LNHNV and CDR2 YYDKDF (reference sequence). V dropped 4 bases and J dropped 0 bases, with 10 bases sitting between them. The CDR3 consists of 15 residues. CDR3 residues: CATSTGRNSGNTIYF. The CDR3 region has the DNA TGTGCCACCAGCACGGGACGGAACTCTGGAAACACCATATATTTT.

This sequence joins TRBV10-3 and TRBJ2-7; 9 bases are shared with TRBD1. This CDR3 region has 16 residues. Germline V lookup: CDR1 ENHRY, CDR2 SYGVKD. Trimming cost V 2 bases and J 2 bases; bases outside gene matches: 7. CDR3 region: CAISEPGQGFPYEQYF. Here the CDR3 DNA reads TGTGCCATCAGTGAGCCGGGACAGGGTTTTCCCTACGAGCAGTACTTC.

The chain recombines TRBV13 with TRBJ2-7, with 10 positions matching TRBD1. With 4 bases clipped from V and 7 bases from J, the junction kept 10 bases outside the gene matches. The CDR3 runs 15 residues. Germline loops: CDR1 PRHDT, CDR2 FYEKMQ (reference sequence). The CDR3 here is CASSWGQGSLGEQYF. In nucleotides, the CDR3 is TGTGCCAGCAGCTGGGGACAGGGGTCACTGGGGGAGCAGTACTTC.

The rearrangement uses TRBV14 and TRBJ2-2; TRBD1 is a possible D gene (5 bases). Trimming took off 0 bases at V and 1 base at J, with 9 bases between the two ends. In germline, CDR1 is SGHDN, CDR2 FVKESK. The CDR3 is 16 amino acids. The CDR3 sequence: CASSQETALNTGELFF. In DNA, the CDR3 is TGTGCCAGCAGCCAAGAGACAGCCCTGAACACCGGGGAGCTGTTTTTT.

V and J are TRBV19 and TRBJ1-4; D uncertain. V dropped 5 bases and J dropped 3 bases, with 4 bases sitting between them. The V gene's germline CDR1 is LNHDA and CDR2 SQIVND (reference sequence). This CDR3 comprises 12 residues. The CDR3 sequence is CASSPSNEKLFF. The CDR3, as DNA: TGTGCCAGTAGTCCCTCTAATGAAAAACTGTTTTTT. Combining the CDR3 with reference TRBV19 and TRBJ1-4 gives the whole variable domain DGGITQSPKYLFRKEGQNVTLSCEQNLNHDAMYWYRQDPGQGLRLIYYSQIVNDFQKGDIAEGYSVSREKKESFPLTVTSAQKNPTAFYLCASSPSNEKLFFGSGTQLSVL.

V and J are TRBV30 and TRBJ2-7, with 9 positions matching TRBD1. The CDR3 loop spans 15 amino acids. Germline CDR1 GTSNPN, CDR2 SVGIG (reference sequence). V gave up 2 bases and J gave up 7 bases; unmatched junction bases: 12. CDR3 sequence reads: CAWSSRGQGRWEQYF. DNA for the CDR3: TGTGCCTGGAGTTCCCGGGGACAGGGACGATGGGAGCAGTACTTC.

The rearrangement links TRBV19 to TRBJ2-1; D perhaps matches TRBD2 (5 bases). The length of the CDR3 is 14 residues. Germline V gene sequence: CDR1 LNHDA, CDR2 SQIVND (reference sequence). The V and J ends lost 2 bases and 2 bases respectively, with 7 bases between them. Written as DNA, the CDR3 is TGTGCCAGTAGTATACCGGGGACCTACAATGAGCAGTTCTTC. Protein: CASSIPGTYNEQFF.

V gene TRBV4-1 combines with J gene TRBJ2-1, with 12 bases identical to TRBD2. Germline V gene data show CDR1 as MGHRA and CDR2 as YSYEKL. Losses at the gene ends were 4 bases for V and 0 bases for J; bases not matched to a gene: 4. This CDR3 has 17 amino acids. CDR3 sequence (DNA): TGCGCCAGCAGCCCCGGACTAGCGGGGAGCTCCTACAATGAGCAGTTCTTC. Protein sequence: CASSPGLAGSSYNEQFF.

This chain connects TRBV2 to TRBJ1-1, with 8 nucleotides matching TRBD1. Looked up from germline, CDR1 is SNHLY and CDR2 is FYNNEI. V lost 5 bases and J lost 6; bases outside the gene matches: 5. This CDR3 region has 13 residues. This CDR3 reads CASSSGGGPEAFF. In DNA, the CDR3 is TGTGCCAGCAGTTCAGGGGGCGGCCCTGAAGCTTTCTTT.

This clone was seen only once. The rearrangement links TRBV27 to TRBJ2-5; D unclear. This CDR3 has 11 amino acids. V shed 4 bases and J shed 5 bases, with 5 bases lying between them. Per the germline V gene, CDR1 is MNHEY and CDR2 is SMNVEV (reference sequence). CDR3 DNA: TGTGCCAGCAGTTCACGGGAGACCCAGTACTTC. This translates into CASSSRETQYF.

The chain combines TRBV19 with TRBJ2-1; TRBD1 aligns across 12 bases. The length of the CDR3 is 18 residues. The J segment lost 4 bases and the V segment lost 9 bases, leaving 16 bases of the junction unmatched. Per germline, CDR1 LNHDA and CDR2 SQIVND (reference sequence). CDR3 protein: CASKPGTGGRGVYNEQFF. The DNA for the CDR3 is TGTGCCAGCAAGCCCGGGACAGGGGGCAGGGGGGTTTACAATGAGCAGTTCTTC. Filled out from reference TRBV19 and TRBJ2-1, the complete variable domain reads DGGITQSPKYLFRKEGQNVTLSCEQNLNHDAMYWYRQDPGQGLRLIYYSQIVNDFQKGDIAEGYSVSREKKESFPLTVTSAQKNPTAFYLCASKPGTGGRGVYNEQFFGPGTRLTVL.

V usage is TRBV7-9 and J usage is TRBJ1-2; D gene unclear. The CDR3 has 13 residues. Deletions cut 9 bases from V and 6 bases from J, with 17 bases between. CDR1 and CDR2 from the germline V gene are SEHNR and FQNEAQ (reference sequence). The CDR3 DNA sequence: TGTGCCAGAGCTTTAGGGTCAATAGATGGCTACACCTTC. It encodes CARALGSIDGYTF. Combining the CDR3 with reference TRBV7-9 and TRBJ1-2 gives the whole variable domain DTGVSQNPRHKITKRGQNVTFRCDPISEHNRLYWYRQTLGQGPEFLTYFQNEAQLEKSRLLSDRFSAERPKGSFSTLEIQRTEQGDSAMYLCARALGSIDGYTFGSGTRLTVV.

The CDR3: CASTIGTRGPLYGYTF. Here the CDR3 DNA reads TGTGCCAGTACTATCGGAACTCGAGGGCCGCTCTATGGCTACACCTTC. This rearrangement joins TRBV19 to TRBJ1-2; D gene unclear. CDR1 and CDR2 (germline): LNHDA, SQIVND (reference sequence). V lost 7 bases and J lost 4, with 22 bases in between. The CDR3 is 16 residues long.

On this clone itself: Additional DNA sequences in this sample encode the identical CDR3. J is TRBJ2-5 and V is TRBV2, with D tentatively TRBD1 or TRBD2 (5 bases each). Germline V lookup: CDR1 SNHLY, CDR2 FYNNEI. V lost 3 bases, J lost 5 bases, and 13 bases lay in between. The CDR3 is 14 residues long. This chain's CDR3 is CASSEGVREETQYF. CDR3 in DNA: TGTGCCAGCAGTGAGGGGGTTCGCGAGGAGACCCAGTACTTC.

The chain is built from TRBV6-4 and TRBJ2-3, with D possibly matching TRBD1 (5 bases). The CDR3 spans 14 residues. The germline gives CDR1 MRHNA, CDR2 SNTAGT. Trimming removed 0 bases at V and 6 bases at J, with 10 bases between. The CDR3 region has the DNA TGTGCCAGCAGTGACTCCAGGGATCTGGATACGCAGTATTTT. It translates to CASSDSRDLDTQYF.

The J gene is TRBJ2-7, the V gene TRBV5-1, with TRBD2 matching over 8 bases. Unmatched junction bases numbered 5, after V lost 0 bases and J lost 3 bases. Per germline, CDR1 SGHRS and CDR2 YFSETQ. There are 15 residues in the CDR3. The CDR3 protein is CASSLGVGGVYEQYF. Written as DNA, the CDR3 is TGCGCCAGCAGCTTGGGTGTCGGGGGGGTCTACGAGCAGTACTTC.

The rearrangement joins TRBV27 to TRBJ2-3; D not certain. The CDR3 is 14 residues long. In germline, CDR1 is MNHEY, CDR2 SMNVEV (reference sequence). V was cut by 3 bases and J by 6 bases, with 13 bases left in between. The CDR3 sequence is CASSLLGPSDTQYF. The CDR3 DNA sequence: TGTGCCAGCAGTTTGCTTGGGCCGTCGGATACGCAGTATTTT.

This chain uses TRBV4-1 with TRBJ1-2; maybe TRBD1 (6 bases). This CDR3 has 16 residues. V shed 3 bases and J shed 7 bases, with 21 bases lying between them. Germline lookup yields CDR1 MGHRA and CDR2 YSYEKL. The CDR3 here is CASSQANTGNGAGYTF. The DNA for the CDR3 is TGCGCCAGCAGCCAGGCGAATACAGGGAATGGGGCTGGCTACACCTTC.

CDR3 sequence (DNA): TGTGCCAGCAGTTACCGAGACAGGGCGGGCGAGCAGTACTTC. Translation: CASSYRDRAGEQYF. The chain has TRBV6-6 and TRBJ2-7; 7 positions match TRBD1. The junction had 7 bases not matched to a gene; V was cut back by 2 bases and J by 6 bases. The CDR3 spans 14 residues. Germline V gene lookup returns CDR1 MNHNY and CDR2 SVGAGI (reference sequence).

The genes are TRBV7-6 and TRBJ1-4; tentatively, D is TRBD1 (6 bases). Germline V CDR1 and CDR2: SGHVS, FNYEAQ. The CDR3 spans 14 residues. Trimming removed 1 base at V and 15 bases at J, with 18 bases between. The DNA of the CDR3 is TGTGCCAGCAGCTTAGATCGCCTCGGGGGCGAGTTGTTTTTT. This translates into CASSLDRLGGELFF.